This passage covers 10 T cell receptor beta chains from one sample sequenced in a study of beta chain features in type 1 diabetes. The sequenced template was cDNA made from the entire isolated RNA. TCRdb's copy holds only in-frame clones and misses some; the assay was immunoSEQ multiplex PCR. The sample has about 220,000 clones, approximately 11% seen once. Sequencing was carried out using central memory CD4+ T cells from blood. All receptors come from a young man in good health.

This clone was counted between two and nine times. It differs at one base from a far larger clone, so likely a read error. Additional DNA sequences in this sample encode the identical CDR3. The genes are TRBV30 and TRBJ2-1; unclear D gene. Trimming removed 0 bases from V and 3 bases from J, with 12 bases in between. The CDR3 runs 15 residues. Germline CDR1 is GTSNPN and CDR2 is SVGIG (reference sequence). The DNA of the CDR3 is TGTGCCTGGAGTGTTGAACGGGTAGGCTACAATGAGCAGTTCTTC. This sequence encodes CAWSVERVGYNEQFF.

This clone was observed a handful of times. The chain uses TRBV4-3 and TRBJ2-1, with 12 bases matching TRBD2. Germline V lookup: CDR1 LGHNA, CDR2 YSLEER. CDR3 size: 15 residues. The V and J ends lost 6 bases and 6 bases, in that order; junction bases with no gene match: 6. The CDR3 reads CASRAGLAGSNEQFF. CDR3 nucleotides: TGCGCCAGCAGAGCGGGACTAGCGGGTTCCAATGAGCAGTTCTTC.

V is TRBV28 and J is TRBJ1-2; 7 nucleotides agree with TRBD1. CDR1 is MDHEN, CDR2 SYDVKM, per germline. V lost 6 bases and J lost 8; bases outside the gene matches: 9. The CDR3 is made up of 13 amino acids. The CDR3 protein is CASRTRDSGGYTF. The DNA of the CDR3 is TGTGCCAGCAGGACCCGGGACAGTGGGGGCTACACCTTC.

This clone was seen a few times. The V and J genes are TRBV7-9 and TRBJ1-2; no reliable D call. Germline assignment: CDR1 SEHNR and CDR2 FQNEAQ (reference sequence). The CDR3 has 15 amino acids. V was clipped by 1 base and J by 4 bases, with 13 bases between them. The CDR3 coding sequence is TGTGCCAGCAGCTTAGGCTGGCAGACACGCTATGGCTACACCTTC. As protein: CASSLGWQTRYGYTF.

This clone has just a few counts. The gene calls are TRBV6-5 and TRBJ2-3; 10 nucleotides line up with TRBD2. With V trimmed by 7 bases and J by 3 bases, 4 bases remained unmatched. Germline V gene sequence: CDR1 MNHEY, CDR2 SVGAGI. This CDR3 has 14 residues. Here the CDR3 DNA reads TGTGCCAGCACTAAGCGGGAGGGAACAGATACGCAGTATTTT. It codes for CASTKREGTDTQYF.

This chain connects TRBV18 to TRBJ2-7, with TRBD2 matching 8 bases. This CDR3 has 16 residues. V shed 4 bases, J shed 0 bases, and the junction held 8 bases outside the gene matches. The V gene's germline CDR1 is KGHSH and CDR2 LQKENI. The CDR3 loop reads CASSRTGGGSSYEQYF. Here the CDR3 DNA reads TGTGCCAGCTCACGGACGGGAGGGGGAAGCTCCTACGAGCAGTACTTC.

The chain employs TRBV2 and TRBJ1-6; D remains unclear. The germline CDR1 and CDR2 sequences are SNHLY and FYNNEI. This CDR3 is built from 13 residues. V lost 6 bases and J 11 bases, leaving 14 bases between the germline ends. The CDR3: CASRETKVAPLHF. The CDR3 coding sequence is TGTGCCAGCAGAGAGACTAAGGTGGCACCCCTCCACTTT.

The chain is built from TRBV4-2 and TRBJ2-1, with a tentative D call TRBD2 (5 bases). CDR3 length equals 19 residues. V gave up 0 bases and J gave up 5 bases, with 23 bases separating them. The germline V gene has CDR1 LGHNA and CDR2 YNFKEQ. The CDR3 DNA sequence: TGTGCCAGCAGCCAAGATCTATTCGGGGAACCACTTGGAAACAATGAGCAGTTCTTC. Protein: CASSQDLFGEPLGNNEQFF.

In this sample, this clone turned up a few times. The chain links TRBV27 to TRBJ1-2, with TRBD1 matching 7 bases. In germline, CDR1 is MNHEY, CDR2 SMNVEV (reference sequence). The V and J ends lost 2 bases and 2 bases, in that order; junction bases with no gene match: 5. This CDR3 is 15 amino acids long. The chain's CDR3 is CASSLVAGGNYGYTF. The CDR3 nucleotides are TGTGCCAGCAGTTTAGTGGCAGGGGGAAACTATGGCTACACCTTC.

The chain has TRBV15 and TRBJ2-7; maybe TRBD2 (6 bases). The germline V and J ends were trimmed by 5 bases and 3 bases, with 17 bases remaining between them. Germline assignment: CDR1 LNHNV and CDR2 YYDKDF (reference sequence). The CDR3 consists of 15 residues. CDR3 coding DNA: TGTGCCACCAGCCGAACCGGGACTTTGGACTACGAGCAGTACTTC. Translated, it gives CATSRTGTLDYEQYF.